A selection of T cell receptor beta chains follows, all from one sample in a study of cytomegalovirus exposure and HLA in healthy donors. Repertoires were generated with immunoSEQ multiplex PCR, while TCRdb's copy carries only in-frame clones and drops some. The sample has about 200,000 clones; over 70% are singletons. Input material: PBMCs. All receptors derive from a young man in good health and CMV-seronegative. Both conserved end residues are part of each CDR3. The D gene is left open where the match is weak. Expanded clones get a size class; other rows say once, few or many, or leave the size out.

J: TRBJ1-4
D: .
V: TRBV5-4
size: .
CDR3: CARGPQGPNEKLFF
DNA: TGTGCCAGAGGTCCGCAGGGCCCTAATGAAAAACTGTTTTTT

J: TRBJ2-3
D: TRBD1
V: TRBV2
size: once
CDR3: CASSGGGGDTQYF
DNA: TGTGCCAGCAGTGGAGGGGGCGGTGATACGCAGTATTTT

J: TRBJ1-1
D: .
V: TRBV6-4
size: .
CDR3: CASSDSRDGNTEAFF
DNA: TGTGCCAGCAGTGACTCGCGGGACGGGAACACTGAAGCTTTCTTT

J: TRBJ1-1
D: .
V: TRBV28
size: .
CDR3: CASSWVTGLNTEAFF
DNA: TGTGCCAGCAGTTGGGTGACAGGCTTGAACACTGAAGCTTTCTTT

J: TRBJ1-1
D: TRBD1
V: TRBV2
size: .
CDR3: CASRGQAGKITEAFF
DNA: TGTGCCAGCAGGGGACAGGCCGGGAAGATAACTGAAGCTTTCTTT

J: TRBJ2-7
D: TRBD2
V: TRBV4-3
size: few
CDR3: CASSQEVLAGGISSYEQYF
DNA: TGCGCCAGCAGCCAAGAAGTACTAGCGGGGGGGATAAGCTCCTACGAGCAGTACTTC

J: TRBJ1-1
D: .
V: TRBV9
size: .
CDR3: CASSVAGGGLVVTEAFF
DNA: TGTGCCAGCAGCGTAGCCGGGGGGGGGCTGGTGGTCACTGAAGCTTTCTTT

J: TRBJ1-6
D: TRBD1
V: TRBV7-6
size: .
CDR3: CASSLTGLNSPLHF
DNA: TGTGCCAGCAGCTTGACAGGGTTAAATTCACCCCTCCACTTT

J: TRBJ2-7
D: TRBD1
V: TRBV19
size: .
CDR3: CASSMGGQGAREQYF
DNA: TGTGCCAGTAGTATGGGGGGACAGGGGGCGAGGGAGCAGTACTTC

J: TRBJ2-1
D: TRBD2
V: TRBV15
size: .
CDR3: CATSRVSGIDNEQFF
DNA: TGTGCCACCAGCAGAGTAAGCGGGATCGACAATGAGCAGTTCTTC

J: TRBJ2-5
D: TRBD2
V: TRBV28
size: .
CDR3: CASSGELAGGRQTQYF
DNA: TGTGCCAGCAGTGGGGAACTAGCGGGGGGTCGACAGACCCAGTACTTC

J: TRBJ1-1
D: .
V: TRBV28
size: .
CDR3: CASNGFGGRTNTEAFF
DNA: TGTGCCAGCAACGGCTTTGGAGGCAGAACGAACACTGAAGCTTTCTTT

J: TRBJ2-7
D: .
V: TRBV4-2
size: .
CDR3: CASSQGGSYEQYF
DNA: TGTGCCAGCAGCCAAGGAGGGTCCTACGAGCAGTACTTC

J: TRBJ2-3
D: TRBD2
V: TRBV7-9
size: .
CDR3: CASSFASGGADTQYF
DNA: TGTGCCAGCAGCTTCGCTAGCGGGGGGGCAGATACGCAGTATTTT

J: TRBJ2-1
D: TRBD2
V: TRBV5-8
size: .
CDR3: CASGLAGGPGDEQFF
DNA: TGTGCCAGCGGACTAGCGGGAGGGCCGGGGGATGAGCAGTTCTTC

J: TRBJ2-5
D: .
V: TRBV18
size: .
CDR3: CASSLGTEGETQYF
DNA: TGTGCCAGCTCCCTGGGGACGGAGGGGGAGACCCAGTACTTC

J: TRBJ2-1
D: .
V: TRBV7-9
size: .
CDR3: CASSNSAGIHFAFF
DNA: TGTGCCAGCAGCAACTCCGCCGGGATTCATTTCGCGTTCTTC

J: TRBJ2-1
D: .
V: TRBV11-3
size: .
CDR3: CASSRVGTLNEQFF
DNA: TGTGCCAGCAGCCGCGTCGGGACTCTCAATGAGCAGTTCTTC

J: TRBJ1-4
D: .
V: TRBV14
size: .
CDR3: CASSQGFAGWSNEKLFF
DNA: TGTGCCAGCAGCCAAGGGTTCGCAGGGTGGTCTAATGAAAAACTGTTTTTT

J: TRBJ2-4
D: .
V: TRBV28
size: .
CDR3: CASRRQGAGNIQYF
DNA: TGTGCCAGCAGGCGACAGGGAGCGGGAAACATTCAGTACTTC

J: TRBJ2-1
D: .
V: TRBV23-1
size: .
CDR3: CASSQSSSYKKNEQFF
DNA: TGCGCCAGCAGTCAATCTTCATCTTACAAGAAGAATGAGCAGTTCTTC

J: TRBJ2-2
D: TRBD2
V: TRBV10-3
size: once
CDR3: CAIRGLAGVKNTGELFF
DNA: TGTGCCATTAGAGGACTAGCGGGAGTTAAGAACACCGGGGAGCTGTTTTTT

J: TRBJ2-7
D: TRBD2
V: TRBV5-1
size: .
CDR3: CASGGSGGSHEQYF
DNA: TGCGCCAGCGGGGGATCCGGCGGGAGCCACGAGCAGTACTTC

J: TRBJ1-1
D: .
V: TRBV19
size: .
CDR3: CASKGSGFTEAFF
DNA: TGTGCCAGTAAGGGGTCAGGTTTCACTGAAGCTTTCTTT

J: TRBJ2-6
D: .
V: TRBV6-4
size: .
CDR3: CASSSNSGANVLTF
DNA: TGTGCCAGCAGTTCTAACTCTGGGGCCAACGTCCTGACTTTC

J: TRBJ2-3
D: TRBD2
V: TRBV10-3
size: .
CDR3: CAISGGGRRDTQYF
DNA: TGTGCCATCAGTGGTGGCGGGAGACGAGATACGCAGTATTTT

J: TRBJ2-7
D: TRBD1
V: TRBV2
size: .
CDR3: CASSEEGRQGSEQYF
DNA: TGTGCCAGCAGTGAAGAGGGGAGACAGGGCAGCGAGCAGTACTTC

J: TRBJ2-7
D: TRBD2
V: TRBV4-1
size: few
CDR3: CASSPGLAGVGDEQYF
DNA: TGCGCCAGCAGCCCGGGGCTAGCGGGAGTCGGCGACGAGCAGTACTTC

J: TRBJ2-3
D: TRBD2
V: TRBV5-6
size: .
CDR3: CASSSFLLAGATDTQYF
DNA: TGTGCCAGCAGCTCCTTCCTTTTAGCGGGAGCGACAGATACGCAGTATTTT

J: TRBJ2-3
D: TRBD2
V: TRBV28
size: .
CDR3: CASREGLNTQYF
DNA: TGTGCCAGCAGGGAGGGACTAAATACGCAGTATTTT

J: TRBJ1-2
D: TRBD1
V: TRBV28
size: .
CDR3: CASSPLTGGWKNYGYTF
DNA: TGTGCCAGCAGTCCCCTGACAGGGGGCTGGAAGAACTATGGCTACACCTTC

J: TRBJ2-7
D: TRBD2
V: TRBV19
size: once
CDR3: CASSRGLAGDEQYF
DNA: TGTGCCAGTAGCCGGGGACTAGCGGGAGACGAGCAGTACTTC

J: TRBJ2-7
D: .
V: TRBV5-1
size: .
CDR3: CASSPRTASYEQYF
DNA: TGCGCCAGCAGCCCCCGGACAGCTAGCTACGAGCAGTACTTC

J: TRBJ2-3
D: TRBD2
V: TRBV5-4
size: .
CDR3: CASSVSGGFSTDTQYF
DNA: TGTGCCAGCAGCGTAAGCGGGGGCTTTAGCACAGATACGCAGTATTTT

J: TRBJ1-6
D: .
V: TRBV21-1
size: .
CDR3: CASSLDVGAADSPLHF
DNA: TGTGCCAGCAGCTTGGATGTGGGGGCAGCAGATTCACCCCTCCACTTT

J: TRBJ2-3
D: .
V: TRBV25-1
size: .
CDR3: CASSEGGSNVDF
DNA: TGTGCCAGCAGTGAAGGGGGCAGTAATGTGGATTTT

J: TRBJ2-3
D: TRBD2
V: TRBV5-6
size: once
CDR3: CASSFEDNRAGF
DNA: TGTGCCAGCAGCTTCGAGGACAACCGAGCGGGGTTT

J: TRBJ2-3
D: .
V: TRBV20-1
size: once
CDR3: CSARRSDTQYF
DNA: TGCAGTGCTAGGAGATCAGATACGCAGTATTTT

J: TRBJ1-1
D: .
V: TRBV28
size: few
CDR3: CASTPTLLSRQVTMNTEAFF
DNA: TGTGCCAGCACCCCTACGTTGCTATCGCGACAGGTGACCATGAACACTGAAGCTTTCTTT

J: TRBJ2-5
D: .
V: TRBV6-1
size: .
CDR3: CASSEPGQERPETQYF
DNA: TGTGCCAGCAGTGAACCAGGCCAGGAAAGACCAGAGACCCAGTACTTC

J: TRBJ1-2
D: .
V: TRBV7-9
size: .
CDR3: CAILGPYGYTF
DNA: TGTGCCATACTGGGGCCCTATGGCTACACCTTC

J: TRBJ2-7
D: TRBD1
V: TRBV19
size: .
CDR3: CASRSTGKGYYEQYF
DNA: TGTGCCAGTAGATCGACAGGGAAGGGGTACTACGAGCAGTACTTC

J: TRBJ1-3
D: .
V: TRBV6-6
size: .
CDR3: CASSSTGFSGNTIYF
DNA: TGTGCCAGCAGTTCGACAGGTTTTTCTGGAAACACCATATATTTT

J: TRBJ2-5
D: .
V: TRBV11-1
size: .
CDR3: CASSAWSGETQYF
DNA: TGTGCCAGCAGCGCCTGGTCCGGGGAGACCCAGTACTTC

J: TRBJ2-2
D: .
V: TRBV4-2
size: .
CDR3: CASSTHSTGELFF
DNA: TGTGCCAGCAGCACCCACAGTACCGGGGAGCTGTTTTTT

J: TRBJ2-7
D: TRBD2
V: TRBV18
size: .
CDR3: CASSRSTSPYEQYF
DNA: TGTGCCAGCTCACGTTCGACTAGCCCCTACGAGCAGTACTTC

J: TRBJ2-1
D: TRBD2
V: TRBV7-2
size: .
CDR3: CASRQTSGYNEQFF
DNA: TGTGCCAGCAGACAGACTAGCGGTTACAATGAGCAGTTCTTC

J: TRBJ2-3
D: .
V: TRBV6-5
size: .
CDR3: CASTRSLRDTQYF
DNA: TGTGCCAGCACCCGAAGTCTCCGGGATACGCAGTATTTT

J: TRBJ2-3
D: .
V: TRBV10-3
size: .
CDR3: CAIRAGTSTDTQYF
DNA: TGTGCCATCAGAGCCGGGACTAGCACAGATACGCAGTATTTT

J: TRBJ2-7
D: .
V: TRBV5-6
size: .
CDR3: CASSFRTVSYEQYF
DNA: TGTGCCAGCAGCTTCCGGACAGTCTCCTACGAGCAGTACTTC

J: TRBJ1-1
D: .
V: TRBV4-1
size: .
CDR3: CASSQGLLNTEAFF
DNA: TGCGCCAGCAGCCAAGGACTCTTGAACACTGAAGCTTTCTTT

J: TRBJ2-1
D: .
V: TRBV4-1
size: .
CDR3: CASRPAGGVDYNEQFF
DNA: TGCGCCAGCAGGCCGGCGGGTGGGGTGGACTACAATGAGCAGTTCTTC

J: TRBJ2-7
D: TRBD1
V: TRBV29-1
size: .
CDR3: CSVASGGDEQYF
DNA: TGCAGCGTTGCGTCAGGGGGCGACGAGCAGTACTTC

J: TRBJ1-4
D: TRBD1
V: TRBV7-9
size: once
CDR3: CASSPQQGIDEKLFF
DNA: TGTGCCAGCAGCCCCCAACAGGGGATCGATGAAAAACTGTTTTTT